The TCR beta chain described here comes from a study of CD8 T cell repertoires and HIV-1 epitope variants. About the research overall: Separate wells received one of Twenty-five Gag or Nef variant peptides. The study, taken as a whole, reports: Of about nine antigen-specific beta clonotypes, five to seven appeared to cross-react with escape variants. The TAALDMSHF plasma variant had no responses, unlike KF9 (roughly 5 clonotypes) and HW9 (one).

Germline CDR1 and CDR2: SGHKS and YYEKEE (reference sequence). The CDR3 runs 16 residues. Notes on this clone: Its antigen remains unknown. One end of the junction is discordant with germline, which a read error may explain.

Sequencing used immunoSEQ multiplex PCR; TCRdb keeps in-frame clones, though not all of them. The table lists about 5,000 clones, about 61% of them singletons. Sequencing was done on a sample of cultured CD8+ T cells derived from PBMCs. The V and J genes are TRBV5-5 and TRBJ1-2; no clear D. The sequence was collected from a male donor with HIV. The CDR3 bases are TGCGCCAGCAGCCAAGATCCCCCAGACTTGGACTATGGCTACACCTTC. It is translated as CASSQDPPDLDYGYTF. The full variable domain, its missing parts supplied by reference TRBV5-5 and TRBJ1-2, is DAGVTQSPTHLIKTRGQQVTLRCSPISGHKSVSWYQQVLGQGPQFIFQYYEKEERGRGNFPDRFSARQFPNYSSELNVNALLLGDSALYLCASSQDPPDLDYGYTFGSGTRLTVV.